This TCR beta chain derives from a study of blood T cell repertoires in COVID-19. Overall study: Collection of acute and convalescent COVID-19 samples took place in the United States, Italy and Spain. PBMCs, B-cell-depleted T cells, or T cells provided the cDNA or gDNA that made up the material.

Authors' analysis steps: Nucleated cell counts were estimated from reference gene primer amplification. Assay used: immunoSEQ multiplex PCR; TCRdb lists only in-frame clones, some missing. The D gene and trimming were derived from the DNA, and the V and J assignments and clone size from that table. This table has some 70,000 clones, around 90% appearing once. The V end was cut by 4 bases, the J end by 4 bases, with 14 bases between. Per germline, CDR1 SGHRS and CDR2 YFSETQ. This CDR3 is 14 amino acids long. Sequencing input: peripheral blood. The chain recombines TRBV5-1 with TRBJ1-1; tentatively, D is TRBD1 (6 bases). This TCR derives from a middle-aged man with active COVID-19. The CDR3 here is CASSEQGFGTEAFF. In nucleotides, the CDR3 is TGCGCCAGCAGCGAACAGGGATTTGGCACTGAAGCTTTCTTT.